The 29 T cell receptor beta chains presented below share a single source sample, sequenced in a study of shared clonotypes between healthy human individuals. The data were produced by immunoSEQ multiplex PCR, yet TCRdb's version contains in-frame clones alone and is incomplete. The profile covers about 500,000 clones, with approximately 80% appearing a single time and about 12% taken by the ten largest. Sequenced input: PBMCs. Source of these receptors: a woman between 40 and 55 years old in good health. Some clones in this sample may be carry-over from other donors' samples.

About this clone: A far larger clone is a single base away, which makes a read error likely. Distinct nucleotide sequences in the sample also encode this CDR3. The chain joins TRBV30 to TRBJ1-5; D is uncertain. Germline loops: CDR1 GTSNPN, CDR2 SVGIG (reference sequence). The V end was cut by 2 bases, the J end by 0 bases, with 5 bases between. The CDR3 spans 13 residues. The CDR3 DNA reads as TGTGCCTGGAGTTCAGATAGCAATCAGCCCCAGCATTTT. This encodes CAWSSDSNQPQHF. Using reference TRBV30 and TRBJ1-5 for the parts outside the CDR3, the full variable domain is SQTIHQWPATLVQPVGSPLSLECTVEGTSNPNLYWYRQAAGRGLQLLFYSVGIGQISSEVPQNLSASRPQDRQFILSSKKLLLSDSGFYLCAWSSDSNQPQHFGDGTRLSIL.

CDR3 in amino acids: CASSLPARGGYTF. The DNA of the CDR3 is TGTGCCAGCAGCTTACCGGCGAGGGGTGGCTACACCTTC. The chain links TRBV7-9 to TRBJ1-2; a weak D match, TRBD1 (5 bases). V lost 2 bases, J lost 7 bases, and 11 bases lay in between. The germline CDR1 and CDR2 sequences are SEHNR and FQNEAQ (reference sequence). The CDR3 runs to 13 residues.

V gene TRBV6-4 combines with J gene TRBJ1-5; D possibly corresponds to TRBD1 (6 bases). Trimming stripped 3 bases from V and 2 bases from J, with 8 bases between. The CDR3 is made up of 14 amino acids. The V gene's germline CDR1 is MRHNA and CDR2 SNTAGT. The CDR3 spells CASSETGCNQPQHF. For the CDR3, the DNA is TGTGCCAGCAGTGAAACAGGGTGCAATCAGCCCCAGCATTTT.

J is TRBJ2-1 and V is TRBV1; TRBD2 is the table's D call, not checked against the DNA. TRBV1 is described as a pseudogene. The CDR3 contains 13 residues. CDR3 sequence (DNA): TGCACCAGCCGGGATTCACGGTGGGTTGAGCAGTTCTTC. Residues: CTSRDSRWVEQFF.

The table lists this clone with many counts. Here the CDR3 DNA reads TGTGCCAGCAGTTTAGCTAGTTTCCCCCAAGAGACCCAGTACTTC. This sequence encodes CASSLASFPQETQYF. This chain connects TRBV27 to TRBJ2-5, with D uncertain. The V end was cut by 2 bases, the J end by 1 base, with 11 bases between. The CDR3 is 15 amino acids. CDR1 and CDR2 (germline): MNHEY, SMNVEV (reference sequence).

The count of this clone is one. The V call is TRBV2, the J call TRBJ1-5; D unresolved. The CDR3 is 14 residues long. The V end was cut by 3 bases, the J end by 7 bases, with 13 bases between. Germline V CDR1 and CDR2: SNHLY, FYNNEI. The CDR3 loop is CASSESTAEQPQHF. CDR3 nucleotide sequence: TGTGCCAGCAGTGAGTCTACGGCAGAACAGCCCCAGCATTTT.

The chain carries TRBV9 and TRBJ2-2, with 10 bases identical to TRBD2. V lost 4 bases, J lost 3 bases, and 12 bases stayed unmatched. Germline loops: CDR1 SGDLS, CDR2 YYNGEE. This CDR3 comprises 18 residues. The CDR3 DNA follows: TGTGCCAGCAGCCCTTACGGAAGCGGGAGGGTGGACACCGGGGAGCTGTTTTTT. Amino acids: CASSPYGSGRVDTGELFF.

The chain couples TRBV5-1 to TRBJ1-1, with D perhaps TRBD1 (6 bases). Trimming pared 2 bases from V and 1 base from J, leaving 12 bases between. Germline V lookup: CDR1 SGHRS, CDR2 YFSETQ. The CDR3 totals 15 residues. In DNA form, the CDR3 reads TGCGCCAGCAGCTTTTCCGGGACACCGAACACTGAAGCTTTCTTT. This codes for CASSFSGTPNTEAFF.

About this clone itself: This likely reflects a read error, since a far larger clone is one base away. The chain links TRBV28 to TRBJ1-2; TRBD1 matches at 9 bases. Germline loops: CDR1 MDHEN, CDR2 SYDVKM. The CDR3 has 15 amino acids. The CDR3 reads CANSKNGQGTNGYTF. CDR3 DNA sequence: TGTGCCAACAGTAAGAACGGACAGGGGACCAATGGCTACACCTTC.

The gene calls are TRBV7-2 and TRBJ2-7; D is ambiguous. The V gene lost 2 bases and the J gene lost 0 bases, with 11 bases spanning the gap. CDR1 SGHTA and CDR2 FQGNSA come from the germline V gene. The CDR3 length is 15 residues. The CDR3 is CASSLRGGTSYEQYF. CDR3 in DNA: TGTGCCAGCAGCTTAAGAGGTGGCACCTCCTACGAGCAGTACTTC. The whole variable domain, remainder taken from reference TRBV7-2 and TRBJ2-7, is GAGVSQSPSNKVTEKGKDVELRCDPISGHTALYWYRQSLGQGLEFLIYFQGNSAPDKSGLPSDRFSAERTGGSVSTLTIQRTQQEDSAVYLCASSLRGGTSYEQYFGPGTRLTVT.

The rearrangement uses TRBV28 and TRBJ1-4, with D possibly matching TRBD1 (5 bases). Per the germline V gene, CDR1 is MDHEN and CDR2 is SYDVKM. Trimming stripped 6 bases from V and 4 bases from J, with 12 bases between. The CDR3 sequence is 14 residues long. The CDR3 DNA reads TGTGCCAGCAGCACCGGGACCCTTAATGAAAAACTGTTTTTT. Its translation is CASSTGTLNEKLFF.

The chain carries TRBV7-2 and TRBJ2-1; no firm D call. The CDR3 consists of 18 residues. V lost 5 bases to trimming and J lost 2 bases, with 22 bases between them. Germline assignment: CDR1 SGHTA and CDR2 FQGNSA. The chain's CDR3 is CASSRNPPLRRPYNEQFF. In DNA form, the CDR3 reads TGTGCCAGCAGCCGTAATCCCCCCTTGCGTCGGCCCTACAATGAGCAGTTCTTC.

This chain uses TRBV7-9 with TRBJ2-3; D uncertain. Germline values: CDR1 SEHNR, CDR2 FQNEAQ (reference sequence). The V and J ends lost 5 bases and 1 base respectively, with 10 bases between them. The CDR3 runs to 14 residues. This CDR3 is CASSVSQGTDTQYF. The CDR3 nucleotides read TGTGCCAGCAGCGTCAGTCAGGGCACAGATACGCAGTATTTT. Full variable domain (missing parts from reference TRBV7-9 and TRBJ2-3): DTGVSQNPRHKITKRGQNVTFRCDPISEHNRLYWYRQTLGQGPEFLTYFQNEAQLEKSRLLSDRFSAERPKGSFSTLEIQRTEQGDSAMYLCASSVSQGTDTQYFGPGTRLTVL.

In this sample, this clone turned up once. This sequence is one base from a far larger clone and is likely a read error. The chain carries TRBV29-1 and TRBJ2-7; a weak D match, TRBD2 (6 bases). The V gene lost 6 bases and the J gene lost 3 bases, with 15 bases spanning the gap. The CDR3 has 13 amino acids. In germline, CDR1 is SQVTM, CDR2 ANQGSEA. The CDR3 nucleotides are TGCAGCGTCATCCGGGACTCCTTCTACGAGCAGTACTTC. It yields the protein CSVIRDSFYEQYF.

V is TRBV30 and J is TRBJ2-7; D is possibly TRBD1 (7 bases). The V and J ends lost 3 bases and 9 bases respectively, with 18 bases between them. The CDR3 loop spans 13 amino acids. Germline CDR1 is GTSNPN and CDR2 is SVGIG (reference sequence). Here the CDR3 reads CAWRETGNGGQYF. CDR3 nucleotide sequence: TGTGCCTGGAGGGAGACAGGGAACGGGGGGCAGTACTTC.

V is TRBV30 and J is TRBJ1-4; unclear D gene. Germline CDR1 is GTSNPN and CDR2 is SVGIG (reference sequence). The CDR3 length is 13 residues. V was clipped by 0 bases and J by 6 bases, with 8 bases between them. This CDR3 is CAWSVRGYEKLFF. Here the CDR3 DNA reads TGTGCCTGGAGTGTACGTGGTTATGAAAAACTGTTTTTT.

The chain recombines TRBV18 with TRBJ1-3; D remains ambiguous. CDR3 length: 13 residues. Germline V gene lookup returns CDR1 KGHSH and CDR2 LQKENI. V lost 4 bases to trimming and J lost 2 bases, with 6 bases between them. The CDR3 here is CASSREAGNTIYF. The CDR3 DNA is TGTGCCAGCTCACGGGAAGCTGGAAACACCATATATTTT.

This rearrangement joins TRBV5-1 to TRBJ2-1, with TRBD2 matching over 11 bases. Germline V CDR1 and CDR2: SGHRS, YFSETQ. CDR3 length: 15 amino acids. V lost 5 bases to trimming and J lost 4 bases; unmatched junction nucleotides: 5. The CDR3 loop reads CASRGTSGSYNEQFF. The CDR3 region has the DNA TGCGCCAGCAGGGGGACTAGCGGTTCTTACAATGAGCAGTTCTTC.

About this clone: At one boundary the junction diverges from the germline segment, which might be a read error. In nucleotides, the CDR3 is TGTGCCAGCAGCAAGGAGAGGATCGAGCAGCACTTC. The encoded protein is CASSKERIEQHF. The chain is built from TRBV11-3 and TRBJ2-7, with D unresolved. CDR3 length: 12 amino acids. Germline loops: CDR1 SGHNT, CDR2 YENEEA.

DNA of the CDR3: TGTGCCAGCAGCCAACGCCGGCGCAGGGGGCTTACCGGGGAGCTGTTTTTT. Translated: CASSQRRRRGLTGELFF. The J gene is TRBJ2-2, the V gene TRBV14; 8 positions match TRBD1. Germline V CDR1 and CDR2: SGHDN, FVKESK. The V gene end was trimmed by 2 bases and the J gene end by 5 bases; junction bases not matched to a gene: 10. CDR3 size: 17 residues.

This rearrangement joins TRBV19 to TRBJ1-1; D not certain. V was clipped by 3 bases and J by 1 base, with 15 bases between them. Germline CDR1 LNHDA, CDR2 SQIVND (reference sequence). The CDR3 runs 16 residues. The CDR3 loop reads CASSIYARQPNTEAFF. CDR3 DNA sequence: TGTGCCAGTAGTATTTACGCCCGGCAGCCGAACACTGAAGCTTTCTTT.

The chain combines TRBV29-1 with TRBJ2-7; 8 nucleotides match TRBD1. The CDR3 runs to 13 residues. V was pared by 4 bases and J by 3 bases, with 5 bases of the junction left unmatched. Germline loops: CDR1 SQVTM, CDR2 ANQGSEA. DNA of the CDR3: TGCAGCGTTGGGCTAACAGGGGGCTACGAGCAGTACTTC. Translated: CSVGLTGGYEQYF.

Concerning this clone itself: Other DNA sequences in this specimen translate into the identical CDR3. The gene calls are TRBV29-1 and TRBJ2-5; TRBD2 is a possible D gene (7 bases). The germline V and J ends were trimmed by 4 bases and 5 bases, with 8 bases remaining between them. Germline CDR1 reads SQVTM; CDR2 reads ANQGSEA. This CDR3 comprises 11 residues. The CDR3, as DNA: TGCAGCGTTGGCGGGGGCGAGACCCAGTACTTC. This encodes CSVGGGETQYF. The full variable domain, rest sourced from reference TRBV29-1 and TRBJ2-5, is SAVISQKPSRDICQRGTSLTIQCQVDSQVTMMFWYRQQPGQSLTLIATANQGSEATYESGFVIDKFPISRPNLTFSTLTVSNMSPEDSSIYLCSVGGGETQYFGPGTRLLVL.

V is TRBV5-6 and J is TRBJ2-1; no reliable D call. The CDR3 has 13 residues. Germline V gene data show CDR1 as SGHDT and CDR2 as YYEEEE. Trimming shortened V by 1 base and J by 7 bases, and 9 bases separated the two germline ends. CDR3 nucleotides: TGTGCCAGCAGCTTGCGAACAGTGAATGAGCAGTTCTTC. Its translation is CASSLRTVNEQFF.

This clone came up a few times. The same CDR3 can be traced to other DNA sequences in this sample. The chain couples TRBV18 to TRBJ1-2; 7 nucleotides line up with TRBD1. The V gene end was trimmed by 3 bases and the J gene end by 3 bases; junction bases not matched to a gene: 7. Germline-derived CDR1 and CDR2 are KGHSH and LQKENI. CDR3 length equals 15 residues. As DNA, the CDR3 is TGTGCCAGCTCACCCCAGACAGGGAGAGACTATGGCTACACCTTC. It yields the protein CASSPQTGRDYGYTF.

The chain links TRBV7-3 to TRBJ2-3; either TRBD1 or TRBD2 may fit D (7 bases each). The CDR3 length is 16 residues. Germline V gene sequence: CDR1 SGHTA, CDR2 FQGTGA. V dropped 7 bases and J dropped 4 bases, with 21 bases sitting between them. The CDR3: CASMGQNWGGADTQYF. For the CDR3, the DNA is TGTGCCAGCATGGGACAGAACTGGGGGGGAGCAGATACGCAGTATTTT.

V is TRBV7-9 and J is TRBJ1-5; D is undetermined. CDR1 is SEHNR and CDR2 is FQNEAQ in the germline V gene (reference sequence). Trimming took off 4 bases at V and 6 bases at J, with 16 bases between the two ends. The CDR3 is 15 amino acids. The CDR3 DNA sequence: TGTGCCAGCAGCTCCGGGGTCCAGCTTTCTCAGCCCCAGCATTTT. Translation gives CASSSGVQLSQPQHF.

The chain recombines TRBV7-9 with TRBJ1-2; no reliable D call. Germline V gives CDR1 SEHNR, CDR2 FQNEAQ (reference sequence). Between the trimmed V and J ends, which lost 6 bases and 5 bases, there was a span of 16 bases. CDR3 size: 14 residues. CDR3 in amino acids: CASRSAGRRYGYTF. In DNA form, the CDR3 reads TGTGCCAGCAGATCCGCGGGCCGTCGGTATGGCTACACCTTC. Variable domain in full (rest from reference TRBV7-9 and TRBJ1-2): DTGVSQNPRHKITKRGQNVTFRCDPISEHNRLYWYRQTLGQGPEFLTYFQNEAQLEKSRLLSDRFSAERPKGSFSTLEIQRTEQGDSAMYLCASRSAGRRYGYTFGSGTRLTVV.

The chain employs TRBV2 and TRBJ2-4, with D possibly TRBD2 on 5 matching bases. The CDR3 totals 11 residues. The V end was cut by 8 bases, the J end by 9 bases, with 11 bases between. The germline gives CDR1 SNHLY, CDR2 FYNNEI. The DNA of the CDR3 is TGTGCCAGCGGGGAGTTGGCCATTCAGTACTTC. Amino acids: CASGELAIQYF.